This TCR beta chain stems from a study of metastatic and nonmetastatic thyroid tumors. At the level of the study: Repertoires were compared across blood and tumor or nodule tissue from malignant and benign thyroid patients.

As processed by the authors: For papillary thyroid cancer, a distant-metastasis classifier was constructed from CDR3 differences observed across clinicopathological groups. Through MiXCR, TCRdb re-clonotyped the PCR reads. The V and J calls reflect TCRdb's pipeline rather than the authors' work. The table lists around 15,000 clones, around 25% of them singletons, with around 10% in the top ten. None of the patients had undergone any treatment ahead of thyroid surgery. Findings and limits, study-wide: Reports indicated that malignant thyroid tumors showed significantly higher TCR beta diversity than benign nodules did, in blood and tumor.

A note on this clone: Its antigen is unknown.

Germline CDR1 and CDR2: SGHNT and YENEEA. With V trimmed by 3 bases and J by 6 bases, 1 base remained unmatched. CDR3 length: 13 residues. The rearrangement links TRBV11-3 to TRBJ2-2; TRBD1 aligns across 7 bases. The specimen sequenced was tumor tissue. The sequence was obtained from a female donor with papillary thyroid cancer or a benign thyroid nodule (not recorded which). Some clones in this sample may be carry-over from other donors' samples. Written as DNA, the CDR3 is TGTGCCAGCAGCTTTGACAGGGCCGGGGAGCTGTTTTTT. Translating gives CASSFDRAGELFF.